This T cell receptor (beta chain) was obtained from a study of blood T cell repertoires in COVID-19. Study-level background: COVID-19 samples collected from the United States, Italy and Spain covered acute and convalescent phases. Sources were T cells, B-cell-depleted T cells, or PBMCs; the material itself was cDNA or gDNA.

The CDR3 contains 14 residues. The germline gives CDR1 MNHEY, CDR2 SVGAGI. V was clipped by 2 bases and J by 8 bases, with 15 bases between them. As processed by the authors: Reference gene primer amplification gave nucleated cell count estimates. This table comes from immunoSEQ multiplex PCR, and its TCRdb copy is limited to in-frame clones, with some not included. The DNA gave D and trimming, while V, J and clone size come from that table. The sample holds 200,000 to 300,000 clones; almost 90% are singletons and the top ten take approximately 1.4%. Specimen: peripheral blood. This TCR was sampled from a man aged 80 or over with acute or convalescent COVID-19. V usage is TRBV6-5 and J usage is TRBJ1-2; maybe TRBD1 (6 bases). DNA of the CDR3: TGTGCCAGCAGTTACCGGGGACAATTTTACGGCTACACCTTC. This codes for CASSYRGQFYGYTF.